This TCR beta chain was found in a study of blood T cell repertoires in COVID-19. Participant ages covered about 18 to 95 years across approximately 25 US areas. This clone was seen a handful of times. The CDR3 has 14 amino acids. V was trimmed by 8 bases and J by 5 bases, leaving 18 bases between them. From germline, CDR1 is MDHEN and CDR2 SYDVKM. Original analysis: Reference gene primer amplification in the assay estimated nucleated cell counts. Profiling relied on immunoSEQ multiplex PCR, and the TCRdb table lists in-frame clones only, not all of them. V, J and clone size are those of that table, while D and trimming were read from the DNA. The repertoire holds 150,000 to 200,000 clones, with about 77% as singletons.

The sample consisted of PBMCs or T cells enriched from blood (not recorded which). The chain joins TRBV28 to TRBJ1-1; TRBD1 might be the D (5 bases). The sequence derives from a woman in her forties or fifties with acute COVID-19. The CDR3 nucleotides read TGTGCCAGCGCCGTGGGTGTGGGGGGGACTGAAGCTTTCTTT. Translated: CASAVGVGGTEAFF.